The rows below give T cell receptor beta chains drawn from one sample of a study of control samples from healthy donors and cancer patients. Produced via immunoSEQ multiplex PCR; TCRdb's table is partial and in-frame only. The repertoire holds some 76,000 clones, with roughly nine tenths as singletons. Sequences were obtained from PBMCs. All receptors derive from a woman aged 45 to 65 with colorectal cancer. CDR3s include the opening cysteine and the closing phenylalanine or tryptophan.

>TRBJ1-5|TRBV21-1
CASSKGGVDRPVPQYSNQPQHF
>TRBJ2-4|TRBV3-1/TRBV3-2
CASSQGGLGGIQYF
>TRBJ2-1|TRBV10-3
CAISESGVALYNEQFF
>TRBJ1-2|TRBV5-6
CASSLEGTGEYSSGYTF
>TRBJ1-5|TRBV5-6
CASSSGQGDISNQPQHF
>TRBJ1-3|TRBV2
CASSGQGSPRSIYF
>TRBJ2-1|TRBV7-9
CASSLVVGGAAREQFF
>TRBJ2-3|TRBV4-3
CASSQDRASYTQYF
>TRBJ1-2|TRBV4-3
CASSQDSLGNYGYTF
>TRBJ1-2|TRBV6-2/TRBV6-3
CASSQDGDYGYTF
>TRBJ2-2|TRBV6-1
CASSEMFGGGTGELFF
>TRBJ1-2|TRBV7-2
CASTQGGSFIYGYTF
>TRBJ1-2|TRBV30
CAWRPTGVGGYTF
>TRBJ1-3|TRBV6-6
CASSPQGSPTSGNTIYF
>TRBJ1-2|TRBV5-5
CASSLATGPYYGYTF
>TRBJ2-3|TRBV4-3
CASSPAGGSDTQYF
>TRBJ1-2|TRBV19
CASSMRTGGANYGYTF
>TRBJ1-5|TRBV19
CASSSQGASNQPQHF
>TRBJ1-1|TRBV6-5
CASSPQTGNTEAFF
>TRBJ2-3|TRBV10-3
CAISDSRTDTQYF
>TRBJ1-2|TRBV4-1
CASSQVPSGTVGNYGYTF
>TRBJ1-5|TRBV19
CASSPRTARGNQPQHF
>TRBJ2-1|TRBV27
CASSSGTGSEQFF
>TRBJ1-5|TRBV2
CASSPEGLSNQPQHF
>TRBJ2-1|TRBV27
CASSLLGGTNNEQFF
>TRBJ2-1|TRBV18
CASSPMGNEQFF
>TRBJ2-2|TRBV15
CATSPRGPGELFF
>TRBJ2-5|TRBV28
CASSSPGQGVETQYF
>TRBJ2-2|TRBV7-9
CASSFSNTGELFF
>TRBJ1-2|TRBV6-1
CASSEDERGARGYTF
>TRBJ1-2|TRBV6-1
CASSEETEERGYTF
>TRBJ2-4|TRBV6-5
CASGPDTRAKNIQYF
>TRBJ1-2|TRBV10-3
CAAHNFNPGDRAGGYTF
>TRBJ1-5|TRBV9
CASSYGPTVNQPQHF
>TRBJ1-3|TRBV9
CASSVERGFSGNTIYF
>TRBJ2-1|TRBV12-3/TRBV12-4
CASSLAGGLEFF
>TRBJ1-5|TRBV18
CASSSGGSNQPQHF
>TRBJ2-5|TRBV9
CASSAPGTSGGTQYF
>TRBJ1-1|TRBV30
CAWSLSEGGGTEAFF
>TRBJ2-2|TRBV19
CASRNRGIGGELFF
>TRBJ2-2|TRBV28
CAVTGNTGELFF
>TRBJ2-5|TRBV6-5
CASTHTSGPRETQYF
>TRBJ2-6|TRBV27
CASSFQPSGANVLTF
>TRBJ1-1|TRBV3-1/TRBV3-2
CASSQESLGMWGSNTEAFF
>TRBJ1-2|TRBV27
CASRTGGQAIYGYTF
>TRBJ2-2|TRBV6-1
CASSEQGQGNTGELFF
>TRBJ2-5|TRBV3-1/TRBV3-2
CASSPGLAGVQETQYF
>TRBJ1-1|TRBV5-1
CASSLGAGGITEAFF
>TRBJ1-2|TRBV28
CASSYRTGLHYGYTF
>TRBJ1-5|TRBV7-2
CASSPGPGEPQHF
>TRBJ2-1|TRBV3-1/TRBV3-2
CASSHQSGGNYNEQFF
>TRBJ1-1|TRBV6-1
CASSEQTANTEAFF
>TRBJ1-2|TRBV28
CASSPPRRVAYGYTF
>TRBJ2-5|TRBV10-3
CAISDWERGETQYF
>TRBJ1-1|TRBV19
CASSMGEEYTEAFF
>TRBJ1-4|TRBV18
CASSRSTAINEKLFF
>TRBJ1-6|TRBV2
CASSEEAKSYEDHF
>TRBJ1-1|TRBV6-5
CASSYLKNAVNTEAFF